The T cell receptor (beta chain) described here comes from a study of blood T cell repertoires in COVID-19. Across the whole study: Both acute and convalescent COVID-19 samples were obtained from the United States, Italy and Spain. T cells, B-cell-depleted T cells, or PBMCs provided the cDNA or gDNA that served as material.

J was trimmed by 3 bases and V by 4 bases; bases with no gene match: 9. The CDR3 consists of 17 residues. CDR1 MNHNS and CDR2 SASEGT come from the germline V gene. The data were produced by immunoSEQ multiplex PCR, yet TCRdb's version contains in-frame clones alone and is incomplete. Of tens of thousands of clones detected, approximately 86% appear once; the ten largest clones hold 15%. Sequences were obtained from peripheral blood. The V gene is TRBV6-1, the J gene TRBJ1-1, with TRBD1 matching over 12 bases. The receptor's source is a male donor with acute or convalescent COVID-19. CDR3 loop: CASSGRDRGPEYTEAFF. CDR3 in DNA: TGTGCCAGCAGTGGCCGGGACAGGGGGCCTGAGTACACTGAAGCTTTCTTT.